The clone carrying this T cell receptor beta chain was seen a handful of times. The antigen is undetermined. The data derive from a study of CD4 T cells in relation to SARS-CoV-2 and coronaviruses. Generated by immunoSEQ multiplex PCR, the TCRdb table keeps only in-frame clones and is missing some. The table records 20,000 to 25,000 clones, less than 85% of them present only once. CD4+ T cells from unexposed donors were obtained before the COVID-19 pandemic (2011-2018). The cells were cultured for about ten days before CD4+ T cells were isolated. Germline V lookup: CDR1 SGHRS, CDR2 YFSETQ. The CDR3 runs 15 residues. Trimming took off 7 bases at V and 3 bases at J, with 16 bases between the two ends.

This chain links TRBV5-1 with TRBJ2-2; a possible D gene is TRBD2 (6 bases). The clonotype was recovered from a human donor in good health. Sequenced input: CD4+ T cells from PBMCs, cultured in vitro. The CDR3 loop is CASGTGGMDTGELFF. For the CDR3, the DNA is TGCGCCAGCGGCACCGGGGGAATGGACACCGGGGAGCTGTTTTTT.